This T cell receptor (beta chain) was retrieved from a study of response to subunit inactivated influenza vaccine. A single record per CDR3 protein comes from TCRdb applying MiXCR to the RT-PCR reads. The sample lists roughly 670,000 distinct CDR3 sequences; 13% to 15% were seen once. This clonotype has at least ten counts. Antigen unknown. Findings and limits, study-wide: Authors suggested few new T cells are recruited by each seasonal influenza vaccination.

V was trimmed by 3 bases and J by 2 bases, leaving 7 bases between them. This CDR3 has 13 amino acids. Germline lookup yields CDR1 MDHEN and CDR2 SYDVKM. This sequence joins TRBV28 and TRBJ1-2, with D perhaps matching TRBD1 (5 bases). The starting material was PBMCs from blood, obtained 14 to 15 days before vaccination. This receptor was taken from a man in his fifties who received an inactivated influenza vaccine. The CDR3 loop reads CASSFGGNYGYTF. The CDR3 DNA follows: TGTGCCAGCAGTTTTGGGGGGAACTATGGCTACACCTTC.